Listed below are T cell receptor beta chains from one sample, sequenced in a study of blood T cell repertoires in COVID-19. Sequenced by immunoSEQ multiplex PCR; TCRdb stores in-frame clones only, minus some. The table lists about 210,000 clones, roughly four fifths of them singletons. Input material: peripheral blood. All receptors come from a woman aged 45 to 65 with active or convalescent COVID-19. Both conserved end residues are trimmed from each CDR3. Fields, in order: clone size, J gene, V gene, CDR3 protein. Size values are once, few and many counts, or a class for expanded clones, and some rows have none.

size: NA; J: TRBJ2-5; V: TRBV2; CDR3: ASNRAGVPGETQY
size: NA; J: TRBJ1-6; V: TRBV27; CDR3: ASSFDRGRGYNSPLH
size: NA; J: TRBJ1-1; V: TRBV12-3/TRBV12-4; CDR3: ASGYGGTEAF
size: NA; J: TRBJ2-1; V: TRBV6-5; CDR3: ASSYLSGSGNEQF
size: NA; J: TRBJ2-5; V: TRBV5-1; CDR3: ASSSAWGGRETQY
size: NA; J: TRBJ2-3; V: TRBV5-1; CDR3: ASSQGGRSSTDTQY
size: NA; J: TRBJ1-5; V: TRBV5-1; CDR3: ASILRVYSNQPQH
size: NA; J: TRBJ2-5; V: TRBV18; CDR3: ASSSRLKQETQY
size: few; J: TRBJ2-1; V: TRBV3-1/TRBV3-2; CDR3: ASSWAQGVGEQF
size: few; J: TRBJ1-1; V: TRBV28; CDR3: ASSLYGQGRVDTEAF
size: NA; J: TRBJ2-1; V: TRBV4-1; CDR3: ASSQGLAGRNEQF
size: NA; J: TRBJ2-7; V: TRBV15; CDR3: ATSRGGASYEQY
size: few; J: TRBJ1-5; V: TRBV19; CDR3: ASSYSPQPQH
size: NA; J: TRBJ2-6; V: TRBV28; CDR3: ASSSRGLGANVLT
size: NA; J: TRBJ1-6; V: TRBV5-1; CDR3: ASSPEGQQNSPLH
size: NA; J: TRBJ1-1; V: TRBV7-2; CDR3: ASSKTGLLVEAF
size: once; J: TRBJ2-1; V: TRBV5-5; CDR3: ASSPRLAGTYNEQF
size: once; J: TRBJ2-5; V: TRBV20-1; CDR3: SASSPGLAGETQY
size: NA; J: TRBJ1-1; V: TRBV6-5; CDR3: ASRRLGNTEAF
size: NA; J: TRBJ1-5; V: TRBV6-1; CDR3: ASSEFPVQVPNQPQH
size: few; J: TRBJ1-5; V: TRBV7-6; CDR3: ASSLARGFNQPQH
size: NA; J: TRBJ1-2; V: TRBV24-1; CDR3: ATSDAGQGESGYT
size: NA; J: TRBJ1-2; V: TRBV7-9; CDR3: ATATGTGGYT
size: NA; J: TRBJ2-1; V: TRBV5-6; CDR3: ASSFTDSQQF
size: NA; J: TRBJ2-3; V: TRBV2; CDR3: ASKLLAAPTDTQY
size: NA; J: TRBJ2-5; V: TRBV3-1/TRBV3-2; CDR3: ASTRQRIQETQY
size: NA; J: TRBJ2-3; V: TRBV11-2; CDR3: ASSLVGDTQY
size: NA; J: TRBJ1-6; V: TRBV19; CDR3: ASSSLGQGASPLH
size: NA; J: TRBJ2-1; V: TRBV7-9; CDR3: ASSLAYGEGGNEQF
size: NA; J: TRBJ1-1; V: TRBV5-6; CDR3: ASSLYEETLNTEAF
size: NA; J: TRBJ1-1; V: TRBV3-1/TRBV3-2; CDR3: ASSQERPRMNTEAF
size: NA; J: TRBJ2-3; V: TRBV6-5; CDR3: ASSYSPGGITDTQY
size: NA; J: TRBJ1-4; V: TRBV6-6; CDR3: ASSADTWYEKLF
size: once; J: TRBJ1-6; V: TRBV29-1; CDR3: SVEDLETVNSPLH
size: NA; J: TRBJ1-6; V: TRBV6-5; CDR3: ASTRGGLYNSPLH
size: few; J: TRBJ1-5; V: TRBV15; CDR3: ATSSRGRGQPQH
size: NA; J: TRBJ2-2; V: TRBV5-1; CDR3: ASSRGLAGGNTGELF
size: NA; J: TRBJ1-4; V: TRBV10-3; CDR3: AISDPGRRDYEKLF
size: once; J: TRBJ1-1; V: TRBV6-5; CDR3: ASSYRQGMNTEAF
size: NA; J: TRBJ2-6; V: TRBV19; CDR3: ASSRQALSGANVLT
size: NA; J: TRBJ1-2; V: TRBV19; CDR3: ATLPQGKDYGYT
size: NA; J: TRBJ1-2; V: TRBV12-3/TRBV12-4; CDR3: ASTLGGAGGYT
size: NA; J: TRBJ2-1; V: TRBV6-5; CDR3: ASSPRRGSYNEQF
size: NA; J: TRBJ1-1; V: TRBV5-4; CDR3: ASSLIPQLEMNTEAF
size: NA; J: TRBJ2-1; V: TRBV21-1; CDR3: ASSKGSNRRSNEQF
size: NA; J: TRBJ1-2; V: TRBV28; CDR3: ASRSPGGGSYGYT
size: once; J: TRBJ1-2; V: TRBV29-1; CDR3: SAGRSMGANYGYT
size: once; J: TRBJ1-2; V: TRBV7-8; CDR3: ASRLGGGDTFYGYT
size: once; J: TRBJ1-4; V: TRBV6-5; CDR3: ASSYSGNYEKLF
size: NA; J: TRBJ1-2; V: TRBV19; CDR3: ASSQGARGYT